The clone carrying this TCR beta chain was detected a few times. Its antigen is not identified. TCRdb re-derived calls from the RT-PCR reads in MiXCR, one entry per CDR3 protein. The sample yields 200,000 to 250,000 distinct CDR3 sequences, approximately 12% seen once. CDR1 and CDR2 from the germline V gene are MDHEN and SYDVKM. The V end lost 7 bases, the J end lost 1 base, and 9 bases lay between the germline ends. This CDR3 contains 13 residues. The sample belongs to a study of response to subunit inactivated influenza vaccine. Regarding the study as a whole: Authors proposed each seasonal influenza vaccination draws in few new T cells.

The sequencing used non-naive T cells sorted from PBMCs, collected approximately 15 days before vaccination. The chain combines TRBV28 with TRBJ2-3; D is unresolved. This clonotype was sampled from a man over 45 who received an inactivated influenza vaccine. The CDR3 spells CASNPGGTDTQYF. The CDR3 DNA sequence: TGTGCCAGCAACCCTGGTGGCACAGATACGCAGTATTTT.